A selection of T cell receptor beta chains follows, all from one sample in a study of T cell repertoires in cytomegalovirus infection. TCRdb ran MiXCR on the reads and lists one entry per CDR3 protein. The sample has approximately 500,000 distinct CDR3 sequences, 11% seen once. The sequenced sample consisted of PBMCs. The receptors originated from a human donor in good health (CMV status not recorded). Some clones in this sample may be carry-over from other donors' samples. Each CDR3 is given with its conserved first and last residue. The D gene is left open where the match is weak. Where a row states a size, it is once, few, many or the class of an expanded clone; other rows omit it.

abundance	v_gene	j_gene	d_gene	CDR3nt	CDR3aa
.	TRBV5-1	TRBJ2-2	TRBD2	TGCGCCAGCAGCTTGCCTAGCGGGAGGGCCGCGAACACCGGGGAGCTGTTTTTT	CASSLPSGRAANTGELFF
many	TRBV18	TRBJ2-5	.	TGTGCCAGCTCACCGGACACTTGGGAGACCCAGTACTTC	CASSPDTWETQYF
.	TRBV7-9	TRBJ1-4	.	TGTGCCAGCAGCTTAGGGACACCCCAGGGAGAAAAACTGTTTTTT	CASSLGTPQGEKLFF
many	TRBV7-2	TRBJ1-2	.	TGTGCCAGCAGCTTACAGGCGGTGGACGGCTACACCTTC	CASSLQAVDGYTF
many	TRBV5-5	TRBJ2-1	.	TGTGCCAGCAGCTCTGGAGGGGAATTCATTCAGTTCTTC	CASSSGGEFIQFF
many	TRBV6-5	TRBJ2-1	TRBD1	TGTGCCAGCAGTCGTCTGGGTACAGGGGGCTCGTACAATGAGCAGTTCTTC	CASSRLGTGGSYNEQFF
.	TRBV4-2	TRBJ1-1	.	TGTGCCAGCAGCCAAGGGCACAGGTTGAACACTGAAGCTTTCTTT	CASSQGHRLNTEAFF
many	TRBV7-2	TRBJ2-2	.	TGTGCCAGCAGCGACAACGATGTAGGGGTTTTACCGAACACCGGGGAGCTGTTTTTT	CASSDNDVGVLPNTGELFF
many	TRBV6-1	TRBJ2-3	.	TGTGCCAGCAGTGAAAGCAAGGGGGGACCCACAGATACGCAGTATTTT	CASSESKGGPTDTQYF
many	TRBV28	TRBJ2-7	.	TGTGCCAGCAGGACTTTCGGGGGGCCTGACTCCTACGAGCAGTACTTC	CASRTFGGPDSYEQYF
.	TRBV29-1	TRBJ2-5	.	TGCAGCGTTGAAGAGGCCCTAACCCTAACCCAGTACTTC	CSVEEALTLTQYF
many	TRBV11-2	TRBJ1-2	.	TGTGCCAGCAGCTTAGTGGAGGGCTACTATGGCTACACCTTC	CASSLVEGYYGYTF
.	TRBV29-1	TRBJ1-2	TRBD1	TGCAGCGCTGGACAGGAGGAAGGCTACACCTTC	CSAGQEEGYTF
few	TRBV27	TRBJ2-7	TRBD1	TGTGCCAGCAGAGGGGGCGTAGTCTACGAGCAGTACTTC	CASRGGVVYEQYF
few	TRBV6-2/TRBV6-3	TRBJ2-7	.	TGTGCCAGCAGTTCCCATAAGGGATCCGAGCAGTACTTC	CASSSHKGSEQYF
many	TRBV7-2	TRBJ2-5	TRBD1	TGTGCCAGCAGCCCCCCGGGACAGCCGTACCAAGAGACCCAGTACTTC	CASSPPGQPYQETQYF
.	TRBV5-1	TRBJ2-5	.	TGCGCCAGCAGCCCGTCATGGGGCACGTATGAGACCCAGTACTTC	CASSPSWGTYETQYF
.	TRBV7-9	TRBJ2-7	.	TGTGCCAGCAGCTCTTGGCAGGGGATAGGCTACGAGCAGTACTTC	CASSSWQGIGYEQYF
many	TRBV5-5	TRBJ2-2	.	TGTGCCAGCAGCCCGCCGGTGAGAAAGAACACCGGGGAGCTGTTTTTT	CASSPPVRKNTGELFF